This T cell receptor (beta chain) was sequenced during a study of CD8+ T cells in alopecia areata. Study-level information: For treated patients, severity scores reflected the percentage of scalp area affected. The study, taken as a whole, reports: An increase in clonality over normal scalp was evident in lesional scalp, especially alopecia totalis/universalis. Among the cells sequenced in scalp samples are also the resident alphabeta T cells of normal skin. Scalp clonality and expanded CD8+ clones among the top 100 fell significantly with tofacitinib.

The ends were cut back, 3 bases at V and 3 bases at J, with 8 bases in the middle. Per germline, CDR1 SEHNR and CDR2 FQNEAQ (reference sequence). The CDR3 contains 13 residues. Comment on this clone: Its target is unknown.

Regarding treatment: oral pan-JAK inhibitor, 5-10 mg twice daily. cDNA serving as the sequencing template came from extracted, reverse transcribed RNA. The method was immunoSEQ multiplex PCR; TCRdb's version includes in-frame clones alone and lacks a portion of them. This sample has 150,000 to 200,000 clones, with roughly 50% found just once. V and J are TRBV7-9 and TRBJ2-5; possible D gene TRBD2, 5 bases. This receptor was obtained from a human donor with alopecia areata. The material sequenced was CD8+ T cells sorted from blood, taken at week 24, from a patient treated with tofacitinib. CDR3 amino acids: CASSLSEEETQYF. In DNA, the CDR3 is TGTGCCAGCAGCTTGTCGGAGGAAGAGACCCAGTACTTC.